Following are 26 T cell receptor beta chains from one sample sequenced in a study of blood T cell repertoires in COVID-19 (TCRdb year 2020). The receptor library was made with the immunoSEQ multiplex PCR assay. Held by TCRdb, this immuneACCESS table contains in-frame sequences only and omits some clones. Under half of the omission traces to an unresolved V gene where checked; the cause of the rest is unknown. In this sample the table shows about 98,000 clones, 87% of which occur a single time. About 5% of the sample is taken by the ten largest. The sample was peripheral blood. The receptors stem from a man aged 65 to 85 with acute or convalescent COVID-19.

The chain carries TRBV10-1 and TRBJ2-1, with TRBD2 matching 10 bases. CDR1 and CDR2 (germline): WNHNN, SYGVQD (reference sequence). With V trimmed by 1 base and J by 7 bases, 1 base remained unmatched. The CDR3 is 14 residues long. CDR3 DNA sequence: TGCGCCAGCAGTGAGTTACTAGCGGGGAATGAGCAGTTCTTC. Translation: CASSELLAGNEQFF.

The V and J genes are TRBV4-1 and TRBJ2-2, with TRBD2 matching over 11 bases. After removal of 9 bases from V and 7 bases from J, the junction contained 13 bases not matched to a gene. Germline V gene data show CDR1 as MGHRA and CDR2 as YSYEKL. The CDR3 has 16 residues. CDR3 DNA sequence: TGCGCCAGTACCAATAGCGGGGGGGCATTAAACGGGGAGCTGTTTTTT. Its translation is CASTNSGGALNGELFF.

The chain links TRBV19 to TRBJ1-5; D is undetermined. The CDR3 covers 11 residues. The V end was cut by 6 bases, the J end by 2 bases, with 2 bases between. Germline loops: CDR1 LNHDA, CDR2 SQIVND (reference sequence). CDR3 sequence (DNA): TGTGCCAGTAGCGGCAATCAGCCCCAGCATTTT. Translation gives CASSGNQPQHF.

This rearrangement joins TRBV6-5 to TRBJ1-5; 9 nucleotides agree with TRBD1. This CDR3 contains 13 residues. J was trimmed by 7 bases and V by 6 bases; bases with no gene match: 4. Germline V lookup: CDR1 MNHEY, CDR2 SVGAGI. The CDR3 reads CASRVDRGQPQHF. CDR3 coding DNA: TGTGCCAGCAGGGTGGACAGGGGCCAGCCCCAGCATTTT.

V gene TRBV2 combines with J gene TRBJ1-4; D ambiguous. With 6 bases removed from V and 4 bases from J, the gap between germline ends came to 9 bases. The germline V gene has CDR1 SNHLY and CDR2 FYNNEI. The CDR3 sequence is 13 residues long. For the CDR3, the DNA is TGTGCCAGCAGCGCGGATCTTAATGAAAAACTGTTTTTT. Translated, it gives CASSADLNEKLFF.

The chain uses TRBV20-1 and TRBJ2-5; a weak D match, TRBD1 (5 bases). The CDR3 length is 11 residues. The germline CDR1 and CDR2 sequences are DFQATT and SNEGSKA (reference sequence). V was pared by 6 bases and J by 4 bases, with 9 bases between. The CDR3 loop reads CSAKGLETQYF. The CDR3 nucleotides read TGCAGTGCCAAGGGGCTAGAGACCCAGTACTTC.

This sequence joins TRBV10-3 and TRBJ2-3; D is perhaps TRBD2 (5 bases). The CDR3 is 14 amino acids. Per the germline V gene, CDR1 is ENHRY and CDR2 is SYGVKD. V lost 7 bases to trimming and J lost 1 base, with 12 bases between them. CDR3 in DNA: TGTGCCATCAAGATTTCGGAGGGCACAGATACGCAGTATTTT. The encoded protein is CAIKISEGTDTQYF.

The chain recombines TRBV6-6 with TRBJ1-1; tentatively, D is TRBD1 (5 bases). This CDR3 has 13 residues. Germline V gene lookup returns CDR1 MNHNY and CDR2 SVGAGI (reference sequence). Trimming cost V 8 bases and J 1 base, with 11 bases left between them. The CDR3 DNA is TGTGCCAGCGGGTCGGGGGAGAACACTGAAGCTTTCTTT. Residues: CASGSGENTEAFF.

The chain uses TRBV24-1 and TRBJ1-5; TRBD1 aligns across 8 bases. This CDR3 is 16 amino acids long. V was pared by 2 bases and J by 7 bases, with 9 bases of the junction left unmatched. From germline, CDR1 is KGHDR and CDR2 SFDVKD. CDR3 bases: TGTGCCACCAGTGATTCAACAGGGGGTAAGGGGCAGCCCCAGCATTTT. This codes for CATSDSTGGKGQPQHF.

The V gene is TRBV19, the J gene TRBJ1-5; a possible D gene is TRBD1 (6 bases). Trimming took 9 bases from V and 4 from J, leaving 25 bases between them. Germline lookup yields CDR1 LNHDA and CDR2 SQIVND (reference sequence). CDR3 length equals 17 residues. CDR3 sequence reads: CASMGHLGGVTNQPQHF. The CDR3 nucleotides are TGTGCCAGCATGGGACATCTCGGTGGGGTGACAAATCAGCCCCAGCATTTT.

This clone has only one observation. The chain combines TRBV6-5 with TRBJ1-3; D is perhaps TRBD1 (6 bases). V was cut by 4 bases and J by 6 bases, with 10 bases left in between. Germline V CDR1 and CDR2: MNHEY, SVGAGI. The CDR3 totals 13 residues. For the CDR3, the DNA is TGTGCCAGCAGTTCGGCAGGGGTAAACACCATATATTTT. Translated: CASSSAGVNTIYF.

This chain connects TRBV10-2 to TRBJ2-2, with 7 bases identical to TRBD2. Germline V gene sequence: CDR1 WSHSY, CDR2 SAAADI. Losses at the gene ends were 6 bases for V and 4 bases for J; bases not matched to a gene: 11. CDR3 length equals 16 residues. In DNA form, the CDR3 reads TGCGCCAGCAGCAGCGGGACTGGCGGCCCCACCGGGGAGCTGTTTTTT. This gives the protein CASSSGTGGPTGELFF.

The chain is built from TRBV6-5 and TRBJ2-5; D remains unclear. This CDR3 is built from 14 residues. The ends were cut back, 5 bases at V and 5 bases at J, with 15 bases in the middle. Germline V gives CDR1 MNHEY, CDR2 SVGAGI. This chain's CDR3 is CASSLDVGWETQYF. CDR3 DNA: TGTGCCAGCAGTCTCGACGTCGGGTGGGAGACCCAGTACTTC.

DNA for the CDR3: TGTGCCAGCAGTTTATCGGGTGGGCTTTCTCAGCCCCAGCATTTT. Its protein is CASSLSGGLSQPQHF. The chain has TRBV27 and TRBJ1-5; the D is unclear. Looked up from germline, CDR1 is MNHEY and CDR2 is SMNVEV (reference sequence). This CDR3 comprises 15 residues. The V end was cut by 0 bases, the J end by 6 bases, with 12 bases between.

The DNA for the CDR3 is TGTGCCAGCTCACCAGAGTTTGGGGCCGGCTACACCTTC. Residues: CASSPEFGAGYTF. The chain links TRBV18 to TRBJ1-2; D may be TRBD1 (5 bases). There are 13 residues in the CDR3. The germline V and J ends were trimmed by 2 bases and 8 bases, with 12 bases remaining between them. The V gene's germline CDR1 is KGHSH and CDR2 LQKENI.

The gene calls are TRBV10-1 and TRBJ2-2, with 7 bases that match TRBD2. The CDR3 length is 14 residues. CDR1 WNHNN and CDR2 SYGVQD come from the germline V gene (reference sequence). The ends lost 0 bases at V and 5 bases at J; junction bases unmatched: 0. CDR3 amino acids: CASSESGGTGELFF. CDR3 nucleotides: TGCGCCAGCAGTGAGTCGGGAGGGACCGGGGAGCTGTTTTTT.

V usage is TRBV19 and J usage is TRBJ1-6, with D unclear. The CDR3 runs to 13 residues. Germline loops: CDR1 LNHDA, CDR2 SQIVND (reference sequence). Deletions cut 6 bases from V and 9 bases from J, with 12 bases between. As DNA, the CDR3 is TGTGCCAGTAGAATATTTGGAGTTTCACCCCTCCACTTT. Translating it yields CASRIFGVSPLHF.

CDR3 coding DNA: TGTGCCAGCTCAGCGGGACAGACTTTTGAAGCTTTCTTT. This encodes CASSAGQTFEAFF. V and J are TRBV18 and TRBJ1-1, with TRBD1 identical over 7 bases. CDR1 and CDR2 from the germline V gene are KGHSH and LQKENI. The CDR3 covers 13 residues. Trimming took 5 bases from V and 7 from J; bases not matched to a gene: 7.

The V gene is TRBV6-2 or TRBV6-3, the J gene TRBJ2-7, with TRBD2 matching 11 bases. This CDR3 contains 17 residues. The ends lost 5 bases at V and 7 bases at J; junction bases unmatched: 16. Germline V gene data show CDR1 as MNHEY and CDR2 as SVGEGT. The CDR3 DNA is TGTGCCAGCAGTCCCCACGGTTCTAGCGGGGGGACGGGGGAGCAGTACGTC. Its translation: CASSPHGSSGGTGEQYV.

The V gene is TRBV5-4, the J gene TRBJ2-6, with 7 bases fitting TRBD2. The CDR3 covers 18 residues. Looked up from germline, CDR1 is SGHNT and CDR2 is YYREEE (reference sequence). The trim removed 2 bases at V and 1 base at J, leaving 9 bases unmatched. The CDR3 is CASSFRAGEWSGANVLTF. CDR3 nucleotide sequence: TGTGCCAGCAGCTTCCGGGCGGGGGAATGGTCTGGGGCCAACGTCCTGACTTTC.

A remark on this clone: Mismatch with germline at one junction end may stem from a read error. The chain couples TRBV10-3 to TRBJ2-5, with 9 bases identical to TRBD1. The CDR3 totals 15 residues. Looked up from germline, CDR1 is ENHRY and CDR2 is SYGVKD. In nucleotides, the CDR3 is TGTGCCATCCGTGATACAGGGGGCTCCCAAGAGACCCAGTACTTC. Translating it yields CAIRDTGGSQETQYF.

This clone was detected once. The rearrangement links TRBV6-5 to TRBJ1-5; the D gene is possibly TRBD1 (5 bases). Trimming shortened V by 8 bases and J by 7 bases, and 15 bases separated the two germline ends. Germline V lookup: CDR1 MNHEY, CDR2 SVGAGI. This CDR3 is built from 13 residues. Here the CDR3 DNA reads TGTGCCAGCCCACTTTGGGAGGGGCAGCCCCAGCATTTT. Its translation: CASPLWEGQPQHF.

The rearrangement uses TRBV10-2 and TRBJ2-7; D gene ambiguous. The germline V gene has CDR1 WSHSY and CDR2 SAAADI. This CDR3 comprises 13 residues. V was shortened by 5 bases and J by 4 bases, with 12 bases between the two germline ends. CDR3 DNA sequence: TGCGCCAGCAGTTACGGCACGGAGTACGAGCAGTACTTC. It is translated as CASSYGTEYEQYF.

This clone was seen just once. This rearrangement joins TRBV5-1 to TRBJ1-2; D is possibly TRBD1 (5 bases). This CDR3 has 16 amino acids. Trimming left V 4 bases short and J 0 bases short, with 16 bases between. CDR1 is SGHRS, CDR2 YFSETQ, per germline. CDR3 in DNA: TGCGCCAGCAGCACAACTCCAGGGATGTCTAACTATGGCTACACCTTC. This gives the protein CASSTTPGMSNYGYTF.

The V gene is TRBV5-4, the J gene TRBJ2-2; maybe TRBD1 (5 bases). Looked up from germline, CDR1 is SGHNT and CDR2 is YYREEE (reference sequence). Trimming cost V 0 bases and J 6 bases, with 12 bases left between them. There are 15 residues in the CDR3. The CDR3 coding sequence is TGTGCCAGCAGCTTGGACAGGTCTAGGCCCGGGGAGCTGTTTTTT. Its translation is CASSLDRSRPGELFF.

V gene TRBV7-2 combines with J gene TRBJ1-5; no reliable D call. The germline V gene has CDR1 SGHTA and CDR2 FQGNSA. Trimming took off 9 bases at V and 0 bases at J, with 9 bases between the two ends. The CDR3 is 13 residues long. The CDR3: CASREGSNQPQHF. The CDR3 coding sequence is TGTGCCAGTCGGGAGGGTAGCAATCAGCCCCAGCATTTT.